This T cell receptor (beta chain) was sequenced in a study of cytomegalovirus exposure and HLA in healthy donors. V gave up 0 bases and J gave up 5 bases, with 10 bases separating them. Germline V gene sequence: CDR1 GTSNPN, CDR2 SVGIG (reference sequence). This CDR3 region has 13 residues. This clone appeared once. The PCR employed 60 Vbeta primers together with 13 Jbeta primers. Sequencing was performed with immunoSEQ multiplex PCR; in TCRdb, only in-frame clones are kept and a portion is missing. The repertoire holds over 75,000 clones, with more than 60% as singletons. V usage is TRBV30 and J usage is TRBJ1-2; TRBD1 is a possible D gene (6 bases). The source is a man aged 60 to 75 in good health and CMV-seropositive. Sequencing was carried out using PBMCs. The CDR3 spells CAWSVGGAYGYTF. The DNA of the CDR3 is TGTGCCTGGAGTGTAGGGGGAGCGTATGGCTACACCTTC. The entire variable domain, with the rest obtained from reference TRBV30 and TRBJ1-2, is as follows: SQTIHQWPATLVQPVGSPLSLECTVEGTSNPNLYWYRQAAGRGLQLLFYSVGIGQISSEVPQNLSASRPQDRQFILSSKKLLLSDSGFYLCAWSVGGAYGYTFGSGTRLTVV.